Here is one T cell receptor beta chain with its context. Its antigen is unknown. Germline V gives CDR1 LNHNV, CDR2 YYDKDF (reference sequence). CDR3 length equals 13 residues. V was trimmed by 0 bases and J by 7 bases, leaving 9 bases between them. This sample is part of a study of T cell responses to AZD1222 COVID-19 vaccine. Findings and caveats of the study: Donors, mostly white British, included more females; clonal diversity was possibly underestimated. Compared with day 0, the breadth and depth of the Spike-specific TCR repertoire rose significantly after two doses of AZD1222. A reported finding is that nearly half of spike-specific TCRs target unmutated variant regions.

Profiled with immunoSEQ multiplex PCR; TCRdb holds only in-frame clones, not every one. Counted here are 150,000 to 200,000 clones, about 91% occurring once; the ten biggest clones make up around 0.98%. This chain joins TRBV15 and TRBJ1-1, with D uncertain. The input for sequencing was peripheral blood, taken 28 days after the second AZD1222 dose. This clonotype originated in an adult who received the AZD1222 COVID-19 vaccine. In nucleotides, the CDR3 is TGTGCCACCAGCAGAGATGAATGGGGTGAAGCTTTCTTT. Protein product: CATSRDEWGEAFF.